The 22 T cell receptor beta chains below all came from one sample that was sequenced in a study of graft-versus-host responses after intestinal transplantation. Sequencing used immunoSEQ multiplex PCR; TCRdb keeps in-frame clones, though not all of them. The table records some 110,000 clones, roughly 87% of them present only once. These receptors have no known antigen. The source material was unstimulated CD4+ T cells sorted from spleen or lymph node cells, sampled before intestinal transplant. These receptors all come from a human donor who received an intestinal transplant.

The chain has TRBV19 and TRBJ1-4, with 8 bases identical to TRBD1. The CDR3 runs 17 residues. The trim removed 3 bases at V and 6 bases at J, leaving 12 bases unmatched. In germline, CDR1 is LNHDA, CDR2 SQIVND (reference sequence). CDR3 amino acids: CASSIKDRGRRDEKLFF. The DNA for the CDR3 is TGTGCCAGTAGTATTAAAGACAGGGGTCGTCGCGATGAAAAACTGTTTTTT. Complete variable domain (other parts from reference TRBV19 and TRBJ1-4): DGGITQSPKYLFRKEGQNVTLSCEQNLNHDAMYWYRQDPGQGLRLIYYSQIVNDFQKGDIAEGYSVSREKKESFPLTVTSAQKNPTAFYLCASSIKDRGRRDEKLFFGSGTQLSVL.

The V call is TRBV27, the J call TRBJ2-7; TRBD2 matches at 9 bases. After removal of 0 bases from V and 0 bases from J, the junction contained 3 bases not matched to a gene. Germline CDR1 and CDR2: MNHEY and SMNVEV (reference sequence). CDR3 length: 16 amino acids. The CDR3 DNA is TGTGCCAGCAGTTTATCGGTAGCGGGGGCCTCCTACGAGCAGTACTTC. Protein product: CASSLSVAGASYEQYF.

V and J are TRBV7-3 and TRBJ2-2, with D tentatively TRBD2 (5 bases). The CDR3 covers 16 residues. V dropped 1 base and J dropped 5 bases, with 14 bases sitting between them. The germline CDR1 and CDR2 sequences are SGHTA and FQGTGA. The CDR3: CASSLKGLAGTGELFF. CDR3 bases: TGTGCCAGCAGCTTAAAAGGGCTAGCTGGGACCGGGGAGCTGTTTTTT.

This clone was seen just once. The sample has other DNA sequences that encode this CDR3 too. The J gene is TRBJ1-1, the V gene TRBV7-2; 8 positions match TRBD1. With 5 bases clipped from V and 1 base from J, the junction kept 3 bases outside the gene matches. The length of the CDR3 is 14 residues. Germline CDR1 is SGHTA and CDR2 is FQGNSA. The CDR3 spells CASSLDRGNTEAFF. CDR3 sequence (DNA): TGTGCCAGCAGCCTCGACAGGGGGAACACTGAAGCTTTCTTT.

The rearrangement uses TRBV6-5 and TRBJ1-2; possibly TRBD1 for D (5 bases). The CDR3 runs 11 residues. The V end lost 6 bases, the J end lost 8 bases, and 10 bases lay between the germline ends. Germline loops: CDR1 MNHEY, CDR2 SVGAGI. CDR3 residues: CASRDGAGYTF. In DNA, the CDR3 is TGTGCCAGCAGGGATGGGGCCGGCTACACCTTC.

The chain is built from TRBV7-9 and TRBJ1-2, with TRBD1 identical over 7 bases. Germline V gene lookup returns CDR1 SEHNR and CDR2 FQNEAQ (reference sequence). The CDR3 runs to 16 residues. J gave up 2 bases and V 3 bases, and 9 bases lay outside the gene matches. This CDR3 reads CASSFILGRGNYGYTF. DNA for the CDR3: TGTGCCAGCAGCTTCATACTGGGCAGGGGGAACTATGGCTACACCTTC.

In its sample, this clone was seen a few times. V gene TRBV6-1 combines with J gene TRBJ2-3, with 10 nucleotides matching TRBD1. The V gene's germline CDR1 is MNHNS and CDR2 SASEGT. This CDR3 has 14 residues. The ends lost 9 bases at V and 4 bases at J; junction bases unmatched: 7. The CDR3 DNA is TGTGCCAGGGGTAGAGGACAGGGGGCAGATACGCAGTATTTT. It specifies CARGRGQGADTQYF.

The genes are TRBV19 and TRBJ2-1; TRBD1 matches 7 bases. Germline lookup yields CDR1 LNHDA and CDR2 SQIVND (reference sequence). The junction had 5 bases not matched to a gene; V was cut back by 5 bases and J by 4 bases. The CDR3 contains 14 residues. In DNA form, the CDR3 reads TGTGCCAGTAGTTCTAGACAGGGATACAATGAGCAGTTCTTC. Residues: CASSSRQGYNEQFF.

V is TRBV5-1 and J is TRBJ2-1; 7 bases map to TRBD2. Trimming at V came to 4 bases and at J to 2 bases, leaving 6 bases not matched to a gene. From germline, CDR1 is SGHRS and CDR2 YFSETQ. The CDR3 consists of 15 residues. The CDR3 DNA reads TGCGCCAGCAGCCGGGACTACCCGGCCTACAATGAGCAGTTCTTC. It codes for CASSRDYPAYNEQFF.

The chain couples TRBV2 to TRBJ2-7; TRBD2 matches 10 bases. Looked up from germline, CDR1 is SNHLY and CDR2 is FYNNEI. The CDR3 length is 18 residues. V lost 5 bases, J lost 3 bases, and 16 bases stayed unmatched. The CDR3 sequence is CASSRELAGGTDFYEQYF. CDR3 DNA sequence: TGTGCCAGCAGTAGAGAATTAGCGGGGGGTACGGACTTCTACGAGCAGTACTTC.

The V and J genes are TRBV2 and TRBJ2-7, with D possibly being TRBD1 (7 bases). The CDR3 runs 15 residues. Trimming pared 7 bases from V and 2 bases from J, leaving 18 bases between. Germline CDR1 SNHLY, CDR2 FYNNEI. The CDR3 loop is CASNPGGTATYEQYF. The CDR3 DNA reads TGTGCCAGCAACCCAGGGGGGACAGCCACCTACGAGCAGTACTTC. Combining the CDR3 with reference TRBV2 and TRBJ2-7 gives the whole variable domain EPEVTQTPSHQVTQMGQEVILRCVPISNHLYFYWYRQILGQKVEFLVSFYNNEISEKSEIFDDQFSVERPDGSNFTLKIRSTKLEDSAMYFCASNPGGTATYEQYFGPGTRLTVT.

This chain uses TRBV19 with TRBJ2-7; TRBD1 might be the D (6 bases). The CDR3 has 14 amino acids. The ends were cut back, 11 bases at V and 4 bases at J, with 21 bases in the middle. The germline V gene encodes CDR1 LNHDA and CDR2 SQIVND (reference sequence). The chain's CDR3 is CALKIWGRAYEQYF. Written as DNA, the CDR3 is TGTGCCCTTAAAATTTGGGGGCGAGCATACGAGCAGTACTTC.

Only a few counts were recorded for this clone. The J gene is TRBJ1-2, the V gene TRBV7-2, with D possibly matching TRBD1 (5 bases). V lost 6 bases and J 2 bases, leaving 13 bases between the germline ends. The CDR3 contains 14 residues. CDR1 SGHTA and CDR2 FQGNSA come from the germline V gene. The CDR3 nucleotides are TGTGCCAGCAGTATTACTGGGGGGAACTATGGCTACACCTTC. The encoded protein is CASSITGGNYGYTF.

The rearrangement joins TRBV6-5 to TRBJ2-7; 7 nucleotides match TRBD1. The V segment lost 0 bases and the J segment 2 bases; nucleotides outside the gene matches: 4. This CDR3 region has 15 residues. CDR1 and CDR2 from the germline V gene are MNHEY and SVGAGI. This CDR3 is CASSYSGQLPYEQYF. Here the CDR3 DNA reads TGTGCCAGCAGTTACTCGGGACAGCTACCCTACGAGCAGTACTTC.

The chain uses TRBV6-6 and TRBJ2-7; 7 bases align to TRBD2. The germline CDR1 and CDR2 sequences are MNHNY and SVGAGI (reference sequence). CDR3 length equals 14 residues. V gave up 6 bases and J gave up 0 bases; unmatched junction bases: 5. CDR3 sequence: CASSRSGGSYEQYF. The CDR3 DNA reads as TGTGCCAGCAGCCGGTCGGGGGGCTCCTACGAGCAGTACTTC.

The gene calls are TRBV14 and TRBJ2-5, with D unresolved. CDR1 is SGHDN, CDR2 FVKESK, per germline. The CDR3 consists of 12 residues. V lost 1 base, J lost 13 bases, and 13 bases lay in between. CDR3 amino acids: CASSQVLSSMYF. CDR3 nucleotide sequence: TGTGCCAGCAGCCAAGTTCTCTCGTCTATGTACTTC. Full variable domain (missing parts from reference TRBV14 and TRBJ2-5): EAGVTQFPSHSVIEKGQTVTLRCDPISGHDNLYWYRRVMGKEIKFLLHFVKESKQDESGMPNNRFLAERTGGTYSTLKVQPAELEDSGVYFCASSQVLSSMYFGPGTRLLVL.

The genes are TRBV5-4 and TRBJ2-1, with no clear D. Deletions cut 0 bases from V and 0 bases from J, with 4 bases between. The CDR3 has 14 amino acids. Germline V lookup: CDR1 SGHNT, CDR2 YYREEE (reference sequence). The CDR3 sequence is CASSLGYSYNEQFF. CDR3 sequence (DNA): TGTGCCAGCAGCTTGGGGTACTCCTACAATGAGCAGTTCTTC.

The V and J genes are TRBV7-9 and TRBJ2-5; D gene unclear. The germline gives CDR1 SEHNR, CDR2 FQNEAQ (reference sequence). This CDR3 has 15 amino acids. Trimming cost V 4 bases and J 2 bases, with 14 bases left between them. As DNA, the CDR3 is TGTGCCAGCAGCTCGACCGTCGGGTTTCAAGAGACCCAGTACTTC. It specifies CASSSTVGFQETQYF. The full variable domain, completed using reference TRBV7-9 and TRBJ2-5, is DTGVSQNPRHKITKRGQNVTFRCDPISEHNRLYWYRQTLGQGPEFLTYFQNEAQLEKSRLLSDRFSAERPKGSFSTLEIQRTEQGDSAMYLCASSSTVGFQETQYFGPGTRLLVL.

This chain joins TRBV7-9 and TRBJ2-3; D is unclear. Deletions cut 1 base from V and 3 bases from J, with 8 bases between. Germline lookup yields CDR1 SEHNR and CDR2 FQNEAQ (reference sequence). The CDR3 length is 14 residues. The CDR3 here is CASSLEGRTDTQYF. For the CDR3, the DNA is TGTGCCAGCAGCTTAGAAGGCAGAACAGATACGCAGTATTTT. The whole variable domain, filled in from reference TRBV7-9 and TRBJ2-3, reads DTGVSQNPRHKITKRGQNVTFRCDPISEHNRLYWYRQTLGQGPEFLTYFQNEAQLEKSRLLSDRFSAERPKGSFSTLEIQRTEQGDSAMYLCASSLEGRTDTQYFGPGTRLTVL.

DNA of the CDR3: TGTGCCAGTAGTATTAACGGGGGGTTGACCTACGAGCAGTACTTC. Its protein product is CASSINGGLTYEQYF. The rearrangement joins TRBV19 to TRBJ2-7; 7 nucleotides match TRBD2. CDR3 length equals 15 residues. Losses at the gene ends were 3 bases for V and 2 bases for J; bases not matched to a gene: 7. Looked up from germline, CDR1 is LNHDA and CDR2 is SQIVND (reference sequence).

The chain uses TRBV9 and TRBJ2-1, with 7 positions matching TRBD1. Germline trimming cut 4 bases from V and 5 bases from J; bases unmatched to any gene: 6. The CDR3 has 14 residues. Germline CDR1 is SGDLS and CDR2 is YYNGEE. Here the CDR3 DNA reads TGTGCCAGCAGCCTAAGGGGACAGAACAATGAGCAGTTCTTC. The encoded protein is CASSLRGQNNEQFF. The full variable domain, with the rest looked up from reference TRBV9 and TRBJ2-1, is DSGVTQTPKHLITATGQRVTLRCSPRSGDLSVYWYQQSLDQGLQFLIQYYNGEERAKGNILERFSAQQFPDLHSELNLSSLELGDSALYFCASSLRGQNNEQFFGPGTRLTVL.

The rearrangement links TRBV30 to TRBJ2-4; no clear D gene. V was pared by 2 bases and J by 6 bases, with 14 bases between. The CDR3 length is 14 residues. Germline-derived CDR1 and CDR2 are GTSNPN and SVGIG (reference sequence). The CDR3, as DNA: TGTGCCTGGAGTTGGTCGCCCTCAACAAACATTCAGTACTTC. This encodes CAWSWSPSTNIQYF.